This TCR beta chain is drawn from a study of cytomegalovirus exposure and HLA in healthy donors. The PCR ran on 60 Vbeta and 13 Jbeta primers. The data were produced by immunoSEQ multiplex PCR, yet TCRdb's version contains in-frame clones alone and is incomplete. The sample holds about 100,000 clones, 60% to 70% seen once. The CDR3 sequence is 15 residues long. Trimming took off 1 base at V and 7 bases at J, with 14 bases between the two ends. Germline V gene sequence: CDR1 SGHNT, CDR2 YENEEA. Sequences were obtained from PBMCs. This TCR was recovered from a man aged 30-40 years in good health and CMV-seropositive. This chain joins TRBV11-3 and TRBJ2-4; possible D gene TRBD2, 6 bases. CDR3 nucleotides: TGTGCCAGCAGCTTAGGAGCAGCGGGCGTCAACATTCAGTACTTC. Protein product: CASSLGAAGVNIQYF.